This entry features one T cell receptor (beta chain) sequence. V shed 5 bases and J 2 bases; nucleotides not matched to a gene: 7. Germline lookup yields CDR1 LNHDA and CDR2 SQIVND (reference sequence). CDR3 length: 15 amino acids. The sample comes from a study of blood T cell repertoires in COVID-19. In the source study's methods: Amplification of reference gene primers provided the estimated nucleated cell counts. The data were produced by immunoSEQ multiplex PCR, yet TCRdb's version contains in-frame clones alone and is incomplete. D and trimming come from the DNA, and the V and J calls and clone size come from that table. The profile shows approximately 450,000 clones, 87% of them singletons.

Sequencing used PBMCs or T cells enriched from blood (not recorded which). This chain links TRBV19 with TRBJ2-7, with 9 bases fitting TRBD1. The source is a woman under 30 with acute COVID-19. CDR3 nucleotide sequence: TGTGCCAGTAGTCCCAGACAGGGGGAAACCTACGAGCAGTACTTC. Translating gives CASSPRQGETYEQYF.